Below are 27 T cell receptor beta chains sequenced from a single sample in a study of T-cell reconstitution after alpha-beta-depleted transplantation in children. Using unique molecular identifiers, the investigators prepared the TCRbeta library. In TCRdb, the PCR reads were re-called with MiXCR into one record per CDR3 protein. The top ten clones hold about a third of a sample with about 610,000 distinct CDR3 sequences, about a quarter of them seen once. Specimen: PBMCs, collected before TCRalphabeta/CD19-depleted stem cell transplant. Receptors originate from a boy less than two years old with Wiskott-Aldrich syndrome, due to receive a stem cell transplant.

In nucleotides, the CDR3 is TGTGCCAGCAGTGGGACTAGCGACCACAATGAGCAGTTCTTC. Amino acids: CASSGTSDHNEQFF. The chain recombines TRBV6-2 or TRBV6-3 with TRBJ2-1, with 10 nucleotides matching TRBD2. The CDR3 loop spans 14 amino acids. The germline CDR1 and CDR2 sequences are MNHEY and SVGEGT. V shed 5 bases, J shed 5 bases, and the junction held 3 bases outside the gene matches.

This clonotype was detected a few times. This chain links TRBV5-6 with TRBJ2-2; TRBD2 matches 10 bases. The CDR3 contains 18 residues. V dropped 4 bases and J dropped 3; count of bases not matched to a gene: 12. Germline V CDR1 and CDR2: SGHDT, YYEEEE. The CDR3 DNA follows: TGTGCCAGCAGCCCCGTGGGGCCGCTAGCGGGAGACACCGGGGAGCTGTTTTTT. Translating it yields CASSPVGPLAGDTGELFF.

The chain carries TRBV9 and TRBJ2-6; tentatively, D is TRBD1 or TRBD2 (7 bases each). V was trimmed by 4 bases and J by 4 bases, leaving 12 bases between them. The germline gives CDR1 SGDLS, CDR2 YYNGEE. The CDR3 length is 15 residues. This chain's CDR3 is CASSQGGVGANVLTF. The CDR3 region has the DNA TGTGCCAGCAGCCAGGGGGGGGTCGGGGCCAACGTCCTGACTTTC.

This clonotype was seen a handful of times. This chain uses TRBV11-1 with TRBJ1-1; TRBD1 matches 8 bases. The CDR3 totals 16 residues. With V trimmed by 5 bases and J by 0 bases, 8 bases remained unmatched. The germline gives CDR1 SGHAT, CDR2 FQDESV (reference sequence). DNA of the CDR3: TGTGCCAGCAGCCCGTGGACAGGGCCACTGAACACTGAAGCTTTCTTT. Translating gives CASSPWTGPLNTEAFF.

The rearrangement uses TRBV24-1 and TRBJ2-5; 7 bases match TRBD2. Germline assignment: CDR1 KGHDR and CDR2 SFDVKD. The junction had 9 bases not matched to a gene; V was cut back by 4 bases and J by 5 bases. CDR3 length equals 15 residues. The CDR3 sequence is CATSEGLAAQETQYF. The CDR3 nucleotides read TGTGCCACCAGTGAAGGGCTAGCGGCACAGGAGACCCAGTACTTC.

This chain uses TRBV27 with TRBJ2-7; a weak D match, TRBD1 (6 bases). V lost 2 bases to trimming and J lost 2 bases, with 16 bases between them. Germline lookup yields CDR1 MNHEY and CDR2 SMNVEV (reference sequence). The CDR3 is 16 residues long. CDR3 loop: CASSLVYGQGTYEQYF. The CDR3 DNA is TGTGCCAGCAGTTTAGTGTACGGGCAGGGGACCTACGAGCAGTACTTC.

With respect to this clonotype: A junction boundary mismatches the germline segment, possibly from a read error. This chain joins TRBV7-9 and TRBJ2-5, with 7 bases matching TRBD1. CDR1 and CDR2 (germline): SEHNR, FQNEAQ (reference sequence). The CDR3 is 15 amino acids. DNA for the CDR3: TGTGCCAGCAGCTTAGCCGGGACAGAACAAGAGGCCCAGTACTTC. The encoded protein is CASSLAGTEQEAQYF.

The rearrangement links TRBV5-6 to TRBJ2-7; 10 bases align to TRBD2. The CDR3 sequence is 16 residues long. J gave up 5 bases and V 3 bases, and 11 bases lay outside the gene matches. In germline, CDR1 is SGHDT, CDR2 YYEEEE. CDR3 amino acids: CASSSLGPSGRHEQYF. The CDR3 DNA is TGTGCCAGCAGCTCACTAGGGCCTAGCGGGAGACACGAGCAGTACTTC.

This clonotype has just a few counts. This chain uses TRBV7-6 with TRBJ2-7; no definite D call. V was pared by 1 base and J by 2 bases, with 9 bases between. Germline CDR1 and CDR2: SGHVS and FNYEAQ. The CDR3 is 14 amino acids. The CDR3 spells CASSLDVGPYEQYF. The DNA of the CDR3 is TGTGCCAGCAGCTTAGATGTAGGGCCCTACGAGCAGTACTTC.

This sequence joins TRBV7-7 and TRBJ2-2, with TRBD2 identical over 11 bases. Germline CDR1 is SSHAT and CDR2 is FNYEAQ (reference sequence). The trim removed 2 bases at V and 4 bases at J, leaving 6 bases unmatched. The CDR3 is 17 amino acids. The CDR3 region is CASSLTSGSKGTGELFF. The DNA of the CDR3 is TGTGCCAGCAGCTTAACTAGCGGGAGTAAAGGCACCGGGGAGCTGTTTTTT.

This rearrangement joins TRBV24-1 to TRBJ2-2; maybe TRBD1 (5 bases). V was trimmed by 12 bases and J by 1 base, leaving 14 bases between them. The CDR3 covers 14 residues. From germline, CDR1 is KGHDR and CDR2 SFDVKD. The CDR3 region is CAASGRENTGELFF. For the CDR3, the DNA is TGTGCCGCTAGTGGCAGGGAGAACACCGGGGAGCTGTTTTTT.

CDR3 sequence reads: CASSDYRHYEQYF. In nucleotides, the CDR3 is TGTGCCAGCAGTGACTACCGACACTACGAGCAGTACTTC. The gene calls are TRBV25-1 and TRBJ2-7; no clear D. The CDR3 sequence is 13 residues long. The germline gives CDR1 MGHDK, CDR2 SYGVNS. Deletions cut 3 bases from V and 3 bases from J, with 9 bases between.

This clonotype was detected only a few times. This sequence joins TRBV5-1 and TRBJ2-3; D perhaps matches TRBD1 (6 bases). The CDR3 is made up of 14 amino acids. Trimming shortened V by 4 bases and J by 4 bases, and 13 bases separated the two germline ends. The germline V gene has CDR1 SGHRS and CDR2 YFSETQ. This chain's CDR3 is CASSIQGVPDTQYF. The CDR3 DNA follows: TGCGCCAGCAGCATACAGGGAGTCCCAGATACGCAGTATTTT.

This clonotype is a singleton in its sample. This sequence joins TRBV9 and TRBJ2-1, with D perhaps TRBD1 (6 bases). Germline CDR1 reads SGDLS; CDR2 reads YYNGEE. The CDR3 loop spans 15 amino acids. The V gene lost 3 bases and the J gene lost 3 bases, with 13 bases spanning the gap. The CDR3 nucleotides read TGTGCCAGCAGCGAGGATCACAGGGACTACAATGAGCAGTTCTTC. It yields the protein CASSEDHRDYNEQFF.

This clonotype was counted between two and nine times. The rearrangement uses TRBV24-1 and TRBJ1-5; 7 nucleotides line up with TRBD1. This CDR3 spans 15 amino acids. Losses at the gene ends were 2 bases for V and 4 bases for J; bases not matched to a gene: 4. The germline V gene has CDR1 KGHDR and CDR2 SFDVKD. The DNA of the CDR3 is TGTGCCACCAGTGATTCCCGACAGGGAAATCAGCCCCAGCATTTT. This codes for CATSDSRQGNQPQHF.

The chain couples TRBV5-1 to TRBJ2-3; 13 bases agree with TRBD2. CDR1 and CDR2 (germline): SGHRS, YFSETQ. This CDR3 is built from 19 residues. V trimming: 0 bases; J trimming: 0 bases; junction bases outside the gene matches: 7. Here the CDR3 DNA reads TGCGCCAGCAGCTTGGCTGGACTAGCGGGAGCCAAAAGCACAGATACGCAGTATTTT. Protein product: CASSLAGLAGAKSTDTQYF.

The chain is built from TRBV10-3 and TRBJ2-3; 7 nucleotides match TRBD2. With 7 bases clipped from V and 2 bases from J, the junction kept 3 bases outside the gene matches. The CDR3 spans 13 residues. Per germline, CDR1 ENHRY and CDR2 SYGVKD. The CDR3 is CAINGGTTDTQYF. CDR3 DNA: TGTGCCATCAACGGGGGGACCACAGATACGCAGTATTTT.

The rearrangement uses TRBV20-1 and TRBJ2-3; 11 positions match TRBD2. This CDR3 is 14 amino acids long. Unmatched junction bases numbered 7, after V lost 6 bases and J lost 5 bases. The germline V gene has CDR1 DFQATT and CDR2 SNEGSKA (reference sequence). In DNA, the CDR3 is TGCAGTGCGTTTAGCGGGAGGGCTGGAGATACGCAGTATTTT. Translated: CSAFSGRAGDTQYF.

This clonotype was counted a few times. V usage is TRBV7-9 and J usage is TRBJ2-5, with 8 bases matching TRBD1. Trimming removed 5 bases from V and 4 bases from J; junction bases left unmatched: 15. The V gene's germline CDR1 is SEHNR and CDR2 FQNEAQ (reference sequence). This CDR3 has 17 residues. The CDR3 DNA reads TGTGCCAGCAGCGCCAGGGGGCTACGGGAGTTTGGAGAGACCCAGTACTTC. This encodes CASSARGLREFGETQYF.

This clonotype turned up a few times. J is TRBJ2-1 and V is TRBV2, with TRBD2 matching over 9 bases. Germline CDR1 reads SNHLY; CDR2 reads FYNNEI. Trimming at V came to 8 bases and at J to 8 bases, leaving 10 bases not matched to a gene. CDR3 length: 14 amino acids. CDR3 protein: CASAKAGGRHEQFF. The CDR3 region has the DNA TGTGCCAGCGCTAAAGCGGGAGGTCGCCATGAGCAGTTCTTC.

There are a few counts of this clonotype. The chain couples TRBV7-6 to TRBJ1-1; 7 bases are shared with TRBD1. The CDR3 is made up of 15 amino acids. Germline CDR1 reads SGHVS; CDR2 reads FNYEAQ. Losses at the gene ends were 2 bases for V and 5 bases for J; bases not matched to a gene: 8. The CDR3: CASSLKGGAVTEAFF. For the CDR3, the DNA is TGTGCCAGCAGCTTAAAAGGGGGCGCGGTAACTGAAGCTTTCTTT.

The chain couples TRBV10-3 to TRBJ2-1, with 12 nucleotides matching TRBD2. With V trimmed by 10 bases and J by 7 bases, 20 bases remained unmatched. The CDR3 is made up of 18 amino acids. The germline gives CDR1 ENHRY, CDR2 SYGVKD. The CDR3 region is CATSLGLAGGSPSNEQFF. DNA of the CDR3: TGTGCCACCTCGTTGGGGCTAGCGGGAGGGTCACCCTCTAATGAGCAGTTCTTC.

This clonotype has a handful of counts. The rearrangement joins TRBV5-5 to TRBJ1-2; no firm D call. Looked up from germline, CDR1 is SGHKS and CDR2 is YYEKEE (reference sequence). The CDR3 length is 13 residues. Trimming left V 0 bases short and J 6 bases short, with 9 bases between. CDR3 protein: CASSLAARDGYTF. In DNA, the CDR3 is TGTGCCAGCAGCTTGGCAGCCCGAGATGGCTACACCTTC.

V is TRBV6-5 and J is TRBJ2-3; 11 nucleotides agree with TRBD1. The CDR3 consists of 17 residues. Trimming at V came to 2 bases and at J to 0 bases, leaving 4 bases not matched to a gene. CDR1 MNHEY and CDR2 SVGAGI come from the germline V gene. CDR3 amino acids: CASSYHGQGASTDTQYF. The CDR3 DNA is TGTGCCAGCAGTTACCACGGACAGGGGGCGAGCACAGATACGCAGTATTTT.

This clonotype occurred a few times. The chain uses TRBV15 and TRBJ2-5, with 9 bases that match TRBD2. The junction had 9 bases not matched to a gene; V was cut back by 6 bases and J by 1 base. Germline V gene sequence: CDR1 LNHNV, CDR2 YYDKDF (reference sequence). There are 16 residues in the CDR3. DNA of the CDR3: TGTGCCACCAGGGAGGTCCTAGCGGGGATCCAAGAGACCCAGTACTTC. This codes for CATREVLAGIQETQYF.

The chain recombines TRBV6-1 with TRBJ2-1; TRBD2 matches 10 bases. Trimming removed 6 bases from V and 2 bases from J; junction bases left unmatched: 4. The CDR3 is 15 amino acids. The germline gives CDR1 MNHNS, CDR2 SASEGT. CDR3 coding DNA: TGTGCCAGCAGCGCGGGGACTAGCGCCTACAATGAGCAGTTCTTC. Translated, it gives CASSAGTSAYNEQFF.

This clonotype was detected a few times. The chain has TRBV5-1 and TRBJ2-1; D is uncertain. Trimming left V 0 bases short and J 0 bases short, with 16 bases between. CDR3 length equals 18 residues. Germline V gives CDR1 SGHRS, CDR2 YFSETQ. The CDR3 sequence is CASSLGKSLLSSYNEQFF. Written as DNA, the CDR3 is TGCGCCAGCAGCTTGGGGAAAAGCTTGCTGAGCTCCTACAATGAGCAGTTCTTC.